This TCR beta chain was retrieved from a study of monozygotic twins with inflammatory bowel disease. During cDNA synthesis, UMIs that each contained a 6-nucleotide sample barcode were added by means of template switching. TCRalpha and TCRbeta cDNA went through two nested PCRs of approximately 16 and 10 cycles. TCRdb re-called the 5' RACE reads; one entry per CDR3 protein, DNA not given. Its table lists some 450,000 distinct CDR3 sequences. This receptor was identified in a human donor with ulcerative colitis or Crohn's disease, or a healthy co-twin of an affected twin (not recorded which). The specimen sequenced was blood.

CDR3 residues: CASSLSTGGTEAFF. This chain links TRBV5-1 with TRBJ1-1. This CDR3 has 14 residues. Per the germline V gene, CDR1 is SGHRS and CDR2 is YFSETQ.